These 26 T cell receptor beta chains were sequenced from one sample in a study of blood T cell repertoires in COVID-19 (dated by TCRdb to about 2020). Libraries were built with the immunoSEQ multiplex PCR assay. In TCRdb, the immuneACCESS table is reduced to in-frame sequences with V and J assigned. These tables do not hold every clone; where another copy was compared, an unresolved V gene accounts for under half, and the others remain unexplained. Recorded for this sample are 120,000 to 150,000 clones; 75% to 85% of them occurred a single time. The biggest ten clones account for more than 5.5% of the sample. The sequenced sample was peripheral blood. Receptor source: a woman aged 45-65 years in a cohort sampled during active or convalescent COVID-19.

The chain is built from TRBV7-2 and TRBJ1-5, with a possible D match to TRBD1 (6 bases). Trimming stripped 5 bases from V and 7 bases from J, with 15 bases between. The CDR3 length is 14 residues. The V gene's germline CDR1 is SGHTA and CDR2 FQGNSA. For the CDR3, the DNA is TGTGCCAGCAGCATTCGGGGGGCTTGGCAGCCCCAGCATTTT. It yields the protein CASSIRGAWQPQHF.

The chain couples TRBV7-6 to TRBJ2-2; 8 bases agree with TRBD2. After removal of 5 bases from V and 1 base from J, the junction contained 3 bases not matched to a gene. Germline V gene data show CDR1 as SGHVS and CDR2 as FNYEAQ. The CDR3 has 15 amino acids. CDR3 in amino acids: CASSALAGNTGELFF. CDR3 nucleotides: TGTGCCAGCAGCGCCCTAGCGGGGAACACCGGGGAGCTGTTTTTT. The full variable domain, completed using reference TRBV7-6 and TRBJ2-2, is GAGVSQSPRYKVTKRGQDVALRCDPISGHVSLYWYRQALGQGPEFLTYFNYEAQQDKSGLPNDRFSAERPEGSISTLTIQRTEQRDSAMYRCASSALAGNTGELFFGEGSRLTVL.

CDR3 region: CASSTTIQGHDTDTQYF. In DNA, the CDR3 is TGCGCCAGCAGCACCACGATACAGGGCCACGACACAGATACGCAGTATTTT. J is TRBJ2-3 and V is TRBV5-1, with D possibly matching TRBD1 (6 bases). The V end lost 4 bases, the J end lost 2 bases, and 20 bases lay between the germline ends. Germline CDR1 and CDR2: SGHRS and YFSETQ. The CDR3 spans 17 residues.

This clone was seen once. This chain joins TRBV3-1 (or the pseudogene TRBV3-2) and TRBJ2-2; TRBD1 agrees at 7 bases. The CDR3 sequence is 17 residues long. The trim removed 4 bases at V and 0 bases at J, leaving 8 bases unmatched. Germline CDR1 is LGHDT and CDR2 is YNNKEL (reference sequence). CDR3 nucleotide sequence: TGTGCCAGCAGCCCCAAGGGGGCATTAGCGAACACCGGGGAGCTGTTTTTT. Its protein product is CASSPKGALANTGELFF.

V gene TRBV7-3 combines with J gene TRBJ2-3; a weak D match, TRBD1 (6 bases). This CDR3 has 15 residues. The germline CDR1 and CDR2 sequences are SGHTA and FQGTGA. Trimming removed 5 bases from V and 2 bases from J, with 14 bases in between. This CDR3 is CASSQARGPTDTQYF. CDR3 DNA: TGTGCCAGCAGCCAAGCCAGGGGCCCCACAGATACGCAGTATTTT.

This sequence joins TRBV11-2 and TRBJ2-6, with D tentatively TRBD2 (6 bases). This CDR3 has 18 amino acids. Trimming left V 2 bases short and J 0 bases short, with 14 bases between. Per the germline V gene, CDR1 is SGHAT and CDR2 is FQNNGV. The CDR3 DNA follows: TGTGCCAGCAGCTTAAGGAGGGCCATGACCTCTGGGGCCAACGTCCTGACTTTC. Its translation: CASSLRRAMTSGANVLTF.

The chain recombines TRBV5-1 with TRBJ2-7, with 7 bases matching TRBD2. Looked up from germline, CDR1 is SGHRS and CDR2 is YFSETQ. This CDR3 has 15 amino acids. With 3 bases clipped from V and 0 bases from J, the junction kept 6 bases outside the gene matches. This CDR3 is CASSSTGGSSYEQYF. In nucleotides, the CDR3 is TGCGCCAGCAGCTCCACGGGGGGTAGCTCCTACGAGCAGTACTTC.

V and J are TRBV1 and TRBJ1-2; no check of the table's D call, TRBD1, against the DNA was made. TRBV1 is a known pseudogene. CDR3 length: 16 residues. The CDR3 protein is CTSSQGLSGTGDGYTF. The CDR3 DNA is TGCACCAGCAGCCAAGGATTATCGGGGACAGGGGATGGCTACACCTTC.

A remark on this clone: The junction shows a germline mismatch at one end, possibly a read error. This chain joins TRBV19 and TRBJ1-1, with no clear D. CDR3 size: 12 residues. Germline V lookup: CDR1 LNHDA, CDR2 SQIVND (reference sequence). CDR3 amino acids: CASSIGNSEAFF. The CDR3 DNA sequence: TGTGCCAGTAGTATAGGGAACAGTGAAGCTTTCTTT.

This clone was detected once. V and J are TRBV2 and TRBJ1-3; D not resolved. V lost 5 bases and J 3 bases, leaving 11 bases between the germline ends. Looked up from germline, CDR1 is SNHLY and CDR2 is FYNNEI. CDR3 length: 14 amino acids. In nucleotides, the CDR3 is TGTGCCAGCAGTCCCGGTTCTGATGGAAACACCATATATTTT. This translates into CASSPGSDGNTIYF.

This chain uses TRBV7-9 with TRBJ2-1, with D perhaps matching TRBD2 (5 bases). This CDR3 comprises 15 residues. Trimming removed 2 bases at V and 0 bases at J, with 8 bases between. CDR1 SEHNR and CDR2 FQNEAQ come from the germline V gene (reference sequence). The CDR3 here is CASSLPGNSYNEQFF. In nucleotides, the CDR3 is TGTGCCAGCAGCTTACCGGGAAACTCCTACAATGAGCAGTTCTTC.

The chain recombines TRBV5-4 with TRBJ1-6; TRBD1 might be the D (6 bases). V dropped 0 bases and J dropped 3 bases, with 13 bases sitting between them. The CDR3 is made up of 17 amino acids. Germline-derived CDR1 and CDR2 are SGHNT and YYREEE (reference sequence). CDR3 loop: CASSLGTATNYNSPLHF. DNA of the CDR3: TGTGCCAGCAGCTTGGGGACAGCGACTAACTATAATTCACCCCTCCACTTT.

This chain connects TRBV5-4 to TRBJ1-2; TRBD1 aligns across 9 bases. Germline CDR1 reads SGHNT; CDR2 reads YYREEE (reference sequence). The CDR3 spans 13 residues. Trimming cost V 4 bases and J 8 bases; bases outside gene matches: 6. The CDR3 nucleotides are TGTGCCAGCAGCGAGGGACAGGGAGAGGGCTACACCTTC. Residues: CASSEGQGEGYTF.

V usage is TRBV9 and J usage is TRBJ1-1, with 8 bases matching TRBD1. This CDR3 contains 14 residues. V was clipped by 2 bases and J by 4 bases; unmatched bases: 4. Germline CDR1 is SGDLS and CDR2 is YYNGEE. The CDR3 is CASSVLTGGTEAFF. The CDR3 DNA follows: TGTGCCAGCAGCGTTCTAACAGGGGGCACTGAAGCTTTCTTT.

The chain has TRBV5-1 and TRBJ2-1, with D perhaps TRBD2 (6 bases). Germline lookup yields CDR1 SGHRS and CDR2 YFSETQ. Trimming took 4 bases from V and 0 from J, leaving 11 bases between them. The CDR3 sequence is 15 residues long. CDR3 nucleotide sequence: TGCGCCAGCAGCCTAGACGGGAGCTCCTACAATGAGCAGTTCTTC. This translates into CASSLDGSSYNEQFF.

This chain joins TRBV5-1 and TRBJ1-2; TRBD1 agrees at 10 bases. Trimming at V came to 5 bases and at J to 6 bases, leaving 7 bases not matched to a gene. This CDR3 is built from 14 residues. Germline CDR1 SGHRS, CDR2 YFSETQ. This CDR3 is CASSSGTGAHGYTF. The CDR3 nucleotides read TGCGCCAGCAGTTCCGGGACAGGGGCTCATGGCTACACCTTC.

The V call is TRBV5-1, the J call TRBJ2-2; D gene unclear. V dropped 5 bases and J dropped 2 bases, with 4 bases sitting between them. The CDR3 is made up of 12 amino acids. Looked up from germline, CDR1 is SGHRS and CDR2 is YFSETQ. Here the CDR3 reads CASRANTGELFF. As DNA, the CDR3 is TGCGCCAGCAGGGCTAACACCGGGGAGCTGTTTTTT.

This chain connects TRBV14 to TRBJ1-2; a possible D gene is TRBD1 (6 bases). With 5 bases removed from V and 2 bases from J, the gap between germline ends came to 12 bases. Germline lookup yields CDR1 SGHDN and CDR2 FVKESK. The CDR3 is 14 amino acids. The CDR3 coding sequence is TGTGCCAGCAGCTCAGACAGGATAAACTATGGCTACACCTTC. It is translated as CASSSDRINYGYTF.

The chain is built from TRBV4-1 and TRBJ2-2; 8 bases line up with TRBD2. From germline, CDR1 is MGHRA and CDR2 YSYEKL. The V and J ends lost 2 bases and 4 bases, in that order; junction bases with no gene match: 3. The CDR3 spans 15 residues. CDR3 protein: CASSQNAGGTGELFF. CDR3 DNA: TGCGCCAGCAGCCAAAACGCGGGGGGCACCGGGGAGCTGTTTTTT.

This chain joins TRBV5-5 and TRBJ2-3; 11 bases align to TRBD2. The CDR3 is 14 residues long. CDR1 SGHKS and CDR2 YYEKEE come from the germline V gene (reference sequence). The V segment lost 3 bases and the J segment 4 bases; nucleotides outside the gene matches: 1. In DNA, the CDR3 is TGTGCCAGCAGCTCTAGCGGGGGGCCAGATACGCAGTATTTT. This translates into CASSSSGGPDTQYF.

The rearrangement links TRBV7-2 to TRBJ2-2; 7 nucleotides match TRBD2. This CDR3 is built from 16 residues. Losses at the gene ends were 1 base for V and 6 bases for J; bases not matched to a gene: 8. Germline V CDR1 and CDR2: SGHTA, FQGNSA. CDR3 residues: CASSLVTSAPAGELFF. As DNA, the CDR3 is TGTGCCAGCAGCTTAGTCACTAGCGCCCCGGCCGGGGAGCTGTTTTTT.

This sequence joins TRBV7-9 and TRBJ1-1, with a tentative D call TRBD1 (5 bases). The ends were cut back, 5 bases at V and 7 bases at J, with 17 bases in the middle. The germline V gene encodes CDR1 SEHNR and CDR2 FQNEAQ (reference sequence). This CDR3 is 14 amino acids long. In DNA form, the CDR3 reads TGTGCCAGCAGCAACTTCGGGGGAGTGGGTGAAGCTTTCTTT. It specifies CASSNFGGVGEAFF.

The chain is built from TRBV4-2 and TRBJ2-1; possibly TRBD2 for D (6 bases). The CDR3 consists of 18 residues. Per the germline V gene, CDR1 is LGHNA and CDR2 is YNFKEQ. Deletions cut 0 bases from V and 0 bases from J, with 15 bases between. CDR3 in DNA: TGTGCCAGCAGCCAAGAGGGGGGACCGCAGAGCTCCTACAATGAGCAGTTCTTC. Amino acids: CASSQEGGPQSSYNEQFF.

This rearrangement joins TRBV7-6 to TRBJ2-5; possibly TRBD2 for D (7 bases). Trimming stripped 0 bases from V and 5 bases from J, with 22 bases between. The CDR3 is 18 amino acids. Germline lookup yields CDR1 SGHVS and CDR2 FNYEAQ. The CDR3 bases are TGTGCCAGCAGCTTAGCGGGGGGGCTTTTGGGTTTTCGGGAGACCCAGTACTTC. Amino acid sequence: CASSLAGGLLGFRETQYF.

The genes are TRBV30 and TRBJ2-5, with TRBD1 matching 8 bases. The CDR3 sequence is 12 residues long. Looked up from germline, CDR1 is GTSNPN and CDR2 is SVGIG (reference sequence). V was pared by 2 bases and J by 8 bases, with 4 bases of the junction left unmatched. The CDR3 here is CAWSTQGGTQYF. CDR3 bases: TGTGCCTGGAGTACACAGGGGGGAACCCAGTACTTC. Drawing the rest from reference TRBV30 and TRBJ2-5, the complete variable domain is SQTIHQWPATLVQPVGSPLSLECTVEGTSNPNLYWYRQAAGRGLQLLFYSVGIGQISSEVPQNLSASRPQDRQFILSSKKLLLSDSGFYLCAWSTQGGTQYFGPGTRLLVL.

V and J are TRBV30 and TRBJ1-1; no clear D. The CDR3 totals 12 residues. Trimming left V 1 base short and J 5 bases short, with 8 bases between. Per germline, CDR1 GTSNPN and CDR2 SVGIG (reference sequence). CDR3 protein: CAWSAQWTEAFF. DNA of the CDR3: TGTGCCTGGAGTGCCCAGTGGACTGAAGCTTTCTTT.